This entry features one T cell receptor beta chain sequence. What it recognizes is unknown. Germline values: CDR1 LGHNA, CDR2 YNFKEQ. With 1 base removed from V and 1 base from J, the gap between germline ends came to 7 bases. The CDR3 extends over 14 amino acids. The sample originates from a study of T cell responses to AZD1222 COVID-19 vaccine. General study results and limits: Spike-specific TCR breadth and depth both grew after two AZD1222 doses.

TCRdb's table, derived via immunoSEQ multiplex PCR, lists solely in-frame clones and lacks some. This sample has roughly 120,000 clones; about 87% occur once, and the top ten carry roughly 4.4%. The sequence was collected from an adult who received the AZD1222 COVID-19 vaccine. This rearrangement joins TRBV4-2 to TRBJ1-1; D is unclear. The input for sequencing was peripheral blood, taken 28 days after the second AZD1222 dose. CDR3 sequence reads: CASSQVGQNTEAFF. CDR3 nucleotide sequence: TGTGCCAGCAGCCAAGTCGGCCAGAACACTGAAGCTTTCTTT.